This TCR beta chain was found in a study of T cells in Graves' hyperthyroidism and ophthalmopathy. For this clonotype: At one end the junction does not follow the germline gene, possibly because of a read error.

The germline gives CDR1 SGHNT, CDR2 YENEEA. The CDR3 is made up of 14 amino acids. Template material for amplifying TCR beta CDR3 regions consisted of RNA transcripts. During a first-round RT-PCR of the TCR CDR3, the HTBI primer set was used. TCRdb called the multiplex PCR reads again in MiXCR, with one record for every CDR3 protein. This table holds some 350,000 distinct CDR3 sequences, 15% to 19% found once. The sequence was obtained from a woman between 18 and 29 years old with Graves' hyperthyroidism that later progressed to Graves' ophthalmopathy. The specimen was blood. V gene TRBV11-3 combines with J gene TRBJ2-2; TRBD1 is a possible D gene (6 bases). The CDR3 loop reads CASSFLRDTGEPFF. The CDR3 DNA sequence: TGTGCCAGCAGCTTTTTACGGGACACCGGGGAGCCGTTTTTT.